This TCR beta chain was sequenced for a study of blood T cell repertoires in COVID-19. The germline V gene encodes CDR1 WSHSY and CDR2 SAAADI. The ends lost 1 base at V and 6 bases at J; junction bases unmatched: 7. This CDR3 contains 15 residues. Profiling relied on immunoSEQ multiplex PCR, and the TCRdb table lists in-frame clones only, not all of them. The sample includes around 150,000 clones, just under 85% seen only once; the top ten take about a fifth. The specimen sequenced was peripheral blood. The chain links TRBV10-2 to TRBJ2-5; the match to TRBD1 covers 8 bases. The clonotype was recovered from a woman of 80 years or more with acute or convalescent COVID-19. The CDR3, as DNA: TGCGCCAGCAGTGAGTACGGACAGGGTGGACAGACCCAGTACTTC. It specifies CASSEYGQGGQTQYF.